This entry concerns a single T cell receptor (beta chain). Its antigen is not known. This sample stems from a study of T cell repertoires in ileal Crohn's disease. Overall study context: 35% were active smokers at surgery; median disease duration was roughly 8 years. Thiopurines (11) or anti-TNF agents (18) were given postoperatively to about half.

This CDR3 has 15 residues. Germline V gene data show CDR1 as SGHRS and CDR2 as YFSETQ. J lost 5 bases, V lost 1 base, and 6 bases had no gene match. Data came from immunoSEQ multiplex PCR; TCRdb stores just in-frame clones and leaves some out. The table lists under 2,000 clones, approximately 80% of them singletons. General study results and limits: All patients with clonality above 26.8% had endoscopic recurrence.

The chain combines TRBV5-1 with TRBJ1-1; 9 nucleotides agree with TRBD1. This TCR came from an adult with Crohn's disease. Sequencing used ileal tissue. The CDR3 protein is CASSLLQGAGTEAFF. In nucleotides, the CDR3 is TGCGCCAGCAGCTTGTTACAGGGGGCGGGGACTGAAGCTTTCTTT.